This T cell receptor (beta chain) was obtained from a study of T cell clonality in common variable immunodeficiency. Study-level findings and limits: Repertoire-complication correlations in CVID were limited by patient heterogeneity.

Germline trimming cut 3 bases from V and 1 base from J; bases unmatched to any gene: 3. The CDR3 consists of 14 residues. CDR1 and CDR2 from the germline V gene are GTSNPN and SVGIG (reference sequence). Many counts were recorded for this clone. What it binds is not known. The CDR3 goes on 3 residues after the read ends, and that part is filled in from the germline J gene. Assay used: immunoSEQ multiplex PCR; TCRdb lists only in-frame clones, some missing. The repertoire shows approximately 52,000 clones, none seen only once; the top ten take 3% to 3.5%. Sequencing used peripheral blood mononuclear cells. The rearrangement links TRBV30 to TRBJ1-5, with 7 nucleotides matching TRBD1. The TCR sequence derives from a person aged 18 to 70 in good health. CDR3 in amino acids: CAWRATGSNQPQHF. The CDR3 DNA, read in part, is TGTGCCTGGAGAGCGACAGGGAGCAATCAGCCC.